Shown below are 20 T cell receptor beta chains from a single sample sequenced in a study of blood T cell repertoires in COVID-19. TCRdb keeps only in-frame clones here, not all; method: immunoSEQ multiplex PCR. The table lists tens of thousands of clones, 86% of them singletons. Sequenced sample: peripheral blood. These receptors were taken from a human donor in a cohort sampled during active COVID-19.

This CDR3 is CAWSHTGGYTF. The CDR3 DNA reads as TGTGCCTGGAGCCATACAGGTGGCTACACCTTC. The chain combines TRBV30 with TRBJ1-2, with D possibly matching TRBD1 (5 bases). The CDR3 totals 11 residues. V shed 3 bases and J shed 7 bases, with 9 bases lying between them. From germline, CDR1 is GTSNPN and CDR2 SVGIG (reference sequence).

The genes are TRBV28 and TRBJ1-5; 7 nucleotides line up with TRBD1. Trimming took 8 bases from V and 2 from J; bases not matched to a gene: 9. Germline V gives CDR1 MDHEN, CDR2 SYDVKM. This CDR3 has 15 residues. DNA of the CDR3: TGTGCCAGCGGGACAGCTGCTATGGGCAATCAGCCCCAGCATTTT. Translation gives CASGTAAMGNQPQHF.

The CDR3 DNA reads TGTGCCACCAGCACGATGACTAGCGGGAGAAGGGCAGATACGCAGTATTTT. It encodes CATSTMTSGRRADTQYF. The chain links TRBV15 to TRBJ2-3; 12 bases agree with TRBD2. V lost 4 bases, J lost 4 bases, and 9 bases stayed unmatched. Germline V gene lookup returns CDR1 LNHNV and CDR2 YYDKDF (reference sequence). The CDR3 loop spans 17 amino acids.

This rearrangement joins TRBV5-8 to TRBJ2-3; 7 bases agree with TRBD2. Germline CDR1 is SGHTS and CDR2 is YDEGEE. This CDR3 is 14 amino acids long. V lost 4 bases and J lost 4; bases outside the gene matches: 6. CDR3 loop: CASSPGLSPDTQYF. In DNA form, the CDR3 reads TGTGCCAGCAGCCCGGGACTATCCCCAGATACGCAGTATTTT.

In this sample, this clone turned up a few times. V gene TRBV11-2 combines with J gene TRBJ2-1; D is uncertain. Per germline, CDR1 SGHAT and CDR2 FQNNGV. The CDR3 runs to 15 residues. V gave up 2 bases and J gave up 0 bases, with 8 bases separating them. In DNA form, the CDR3 reads TGTGCCAGCAGCTTACCTTTGAGCTCCTACAATGAGCAGTTCTTC. This codes for CASSLPLSSYNEQFF.

The chain recombines TRBV7-2 with TRBJ1-3; 9 bases agree with TRBD1. The CDR3 consists of 16 residues. The germline V gene has CDR1 SGHTA and CDR2 FQGNSA. V dropped 5 bases and J dropped 4; count of bases not matched to a gene: 9. This chain's CDR3 is CASSPQGANKGNTIYF. The CDR3, as DNA: TGTGCCAGCAGCCCACAGGGGGCTAATAAAGGAAACACCATATATTTT.

The rearrangement uses TRBV6-5 and TRBJ2-1; 9 nucleotides match TRBD2. In germline, CDR1 is MNHEY, CDR2 SVGAGI. V gave up 8 bases and J gave up 2 bases; unmatched junction bases: 7. The CDR3 has 15 amino acids. Here the CDR3 reads CASHSAGGPYNEQFF. CDR3 sequence (DNA): TGTGCCAGCCACTCAGCGGGGGGCCCCTACAATGAGCAGTTCTTC.

The rearrangement links TRBV11-2 to TRBJ2-1, with 9 bases aligning to TRBD1. With 5 bases clipped from V and 7 bases from J, the junction kept 6 bases outside the gene matches. The CDR3 length is 14 residues. Germline CDR1 is SGHAT and CDR2 is FQNNGV. CDR3 region: CASSLGTGWNEQFF. DNA of the CDR3: TGTGCCAGCAGCCTAGGGACAGGGTGGAATGAGCAGTTCTTC.

The rearrangement links TRBV28 to TRBJ1-2; TRBD1 agrees at 9 bases. Trimming cost V 6 bases and J 2 bases; bases outside gene matches: 7. The CDR3 spans 15 residues. Germline lookup yields CDR1 MDHEN and CDR2 SYDVKM. CDR3 nucleotides: TGTGCCAGCAGGGGGGGGGACAGGGTCAACTATGGCTACACCTTC. Amino acid sequence: CASRGGDRVNYGYTF.

The chain recombines TRBV7-9 with TRBJ2-7; 7 bases map to TRBD2. The CDR3 totals 16 residues. The germline V gene has CDR1 SEHNR and CDR2 FQNEAQ (reference sequence). The trim removed 5 bases at V and 2 bases at J, leaving 12 bases unmatched. Here the CDR3 DNA reads TGTGCCAGCAGCCCAAGTGGGGTAGCGGGCACCTACGAGCAGTACTTC. Translated, it gives CASSPSGVAGTYEQYF.

The genes are TRBV27 and TRBJ1-2; TRBD1 matches 12 bases. V trimming: 4 bases; J trimming: 8 bases; junction bases outside the gene matches: 2. Germline CDR1 is MNHEY and CDR2 is SMNVEV (reference sequence). This CDR3 contains 13 residues. The CDR3 protein is CASSWGQGAGYTF. The CDR3 DNA reads TGTGCCAGCAGTTGGGGACAGGGGGCGGGCTACACCTTC.

CDR3 bases: TGTGCCAGCAGCTTGGCGGGGGAAATGGGGCTCGACAATGAGCAGTTCTTC. Translation: CASSLAGEMGLDNEQFF. The rearrangement links TRBV5-6 to TRBJ2-1; the D gene is possibly TRBD2 (6 bases). The V end was cut by 0 bases, the J end by 5 bases, with 18 bases between. Germline assignment: CDR1 SGHDT and CDR2 YYEEEE. The CDR3 consists of 17 residues.

Relative to its sample, this clone is medium-sized. Other DNA sequences from this sample encode an identical CDR3 as well. This chain connects TRBV19 to TRBJ2-2; D perhaps matches TRBD1 (6 bases). The germline gives CDR1 LNHDA, CDR2 SQIVND (reference sequence). The CDR3 contains 16 residues. Trimming took off 3 bases at V and 0 bases at J, with 11 bases between the two ends. The CDR3: CASSILGAANTGELFF. The CDR3 region has the DNA TGTGCCAGTAGTATCCTGGGGGCCGCGAACACCGGGGAGCTGTTTTTT.

The V gene is TRBV4-1, the J gene TRBJ2-4; the D gene is possibly TRBD2 (6 bases). The CDR3 loop spans 16 amino acids. Looked up from germline, CDR1 is MGHRA and CDR2 is YSYEKL. The V end was cut by 4 bases, the J end by 8 bases, with 21 bases between. CDR3: CASSPGRKTALDIQYF. CDR3 nucleotide sequence: TGCGCCAGCAGCCCAGGGAGGAAAACCGCCTTGGACATTCAGTACTTC.

V and J are TRBV7-9 and TRBJ1-2; 7 bases are a match to TRBD1. Trimming took 5 bases from V and 6 from J; bases not matched to a gene: 12. The CDR3 is 15 amino acids. Germline-derived CDR1 and CDR2 are SEHNR and FQNEAQ (reference sequence). The CDR3 sequence is CASSPYSRGGNGYTF. For the CDR3, the DNA is TGTGCCAGCAGCCCCTATTCTCGAGGGGGCAATGGCTACACCTTC.

The chain has TRBV9 and TRBJ2-1, with 11 positions matching TRBD1. The CDR3 length is 19 residues. Looked up from germline, CDR1 is SGDLS and CDR2 is YYNGEE. Trimming cost V 2 bases and J 0 bases; bases outside gene matches: 10. The CDR3 region is CASSVRDRGFTGSYNEQFF. In DNA form, the CDR3 reads TGTGCCAGCAGCGTGCGGGACAGGGGGTTTACGGGCTCCTACAATGAGCAGTTCTTC.

The chain carries TRBV6-5 and TRBJ2-7, with D perhaps matching TRBD2 (6 bases). Trimming shortened V by 5 bases and J by 2 bases, and 13 bases separated the two germline ends. From germline, CDR1 is MNHEY and CDR2 SVGAGI. The CDR3 is 14 amino acids. This CDR3 is CASSTPGLPYEQYF. Written as DNA, the CDR3 is TGTGCCAGCAGTACCCCGGGACTTCCCTACGAGCAGTACTTC.

J is TRBJ1-1 and V is TRBV27; 9 bases are a match to TRBD1. From germline, CDR1 is MNHEY and CDR2 SMNVEV (reference sequence). The CDR3 contains 17 residues. V gave up 4 bases and J gave up 0 bases; unmatched junction bases: 9. CDR3 residues: CASSSSDRGYMNTEAFF. Here the CDR3 DNA reads TGTGCCAGCAGTTCATCGGACAGGGGATACATGAACACTGAAGCTTTCTTT.

The chain joins TRBV28 to TRBJ1-5, with D perhaps TRBD1 (6 bases). V lost 7 bases and J lost 2, with 21 bases in between. The CDR3 loop spans 17 amino acids. From germline, CDR1 is MDHEN and CDR2 SYDVKM. CDR3 in amino acids: CASTLRIQGIGNQPQHF. DNA of the CDR3: TGTGCCAGCACCCTACGAATCCAGGGGATCGGCAATCAGCCCCAGCATTTT.

V is TRBV4-1 and J is TRBJ2-1; 8 bases map to TRBD1. CDR1 and CDR2 from the germline V gene are MGHRA and YSYEKL. The CDR3 runs 17 residues. The V gene end was trimmed by 1 base and the J gene end by 0 bases; junction bases not matched to a gene: 5. CDR3 DNA sequence: TGCGCCAGCAGCCAAGGAGTAGACAGGGGCTCCTACAATGAGCAGTTCTTC. The encoded protein is CASSQGVDRGSYNEQFF.